The clone carrying this TCR beta chain turned up a few times. This sample is drawn from a study of T cells in Graves' hyperthyroidism and ophthalmopathy. Researchers took RNA transcripts and amplified the TCR beta CDR3 regions from them. Carried out on the TCR CDR3, a first-round RT-PCR used the HTBI primer set. A single record per CDR3 protein comes from TCRdb applying MiXCR to the multiplex PCR reads. Altogether 480,000 or so distinct CDR3 sequences are present, approximately 15% being singletons, with the ten largest covering 15% to 20%. It was considered stable Graves' hyperthyroidism when ophthalmopathy did not progress within 18 months. Trimming at V came to 3 bases and at J to 4 bases, leaving 5 bases not matched to a gene. The CDR3 sequence is 13 residues long. From germline, CDR1 is DFQATT and CDR2 SNEGSKA (reference sequence).

The sample was blood. J is TRBJ2-7 and V is TRBV20-1; 8 bases fit TRBD2. This sequence originates from a woman aged 18-29 years with Graves' hyperthyroidism. CDR3 DNA sequence: TGCAGTGCTAGGGACAGCGGGAGTTACGAGCAGTACGTC. It translates to CSARDSGSYEQYV.